This T cell receptor (beta chain) stems from a study of T cells after yellow fever vaccination. The TCR cDNA carried a universal primer site and UMIs from 5'RACE template switching. TCRdb reanalysed the 5' RACE reads using MiXCR and keeps one entry per CDR3 protein. This sample yields 300,000 to 350,000 distinct CDR3 sequences, of which around 4.1% are seen a single time; 20% to 30% belongs to the top ten. General study results and limits: A large majority of primary-vaccination clones showed up again after the booster (approximately 96% CD4, about 90% CD8). Contamination of FACS-sorted repertoires by abundant clonotypes from the bulk population could occur.

The germline V and J ends were trimmed by 0 bases and 4 bases, with 9 bases remaining between them. Germline V lookup: CDR1 LNHNV, CDR2 YYDKDF (reference sequence). The CDR3 is 14 residues long. This clonotype was counted between two and nine times. Its antigen is unknown. The specimen was PBMCs, collected 5 days after the yellow fever booster vaccination. This receptor was obtained from a man between 18 and 29 years old who received the YFV17D yellow fever vaccine. The rearrangement joins TRBV15 to TRBJ2-5; weak D call: TRBD1 (5 bases). CDR3 DNA: TGTGCCACCAGCAGAGATAGGCAGGGAGAGACCCAGTACTTC. Translated, it gives CATSRDRQGETQYF.